These T cell receptor beta chains were read from a single sample in a study of cytotoxic CD8 clonotypes in ibrutinib-treated CLL. Generated by immunoSEQ multiplex PCR, the TCRdb table keeps only in-frame clones and is missing some. This table has tens of thousands of clones, 55% to 80% appearing once. The specimen was PBMCs, collected after 12 months of ibrutinib treatment. The receptor set was obtained from a human donor with chronic lymphocytic leukemia. The CDR3 runs from the conserved cysteine through the conserved F or W. Fields, in order: V gene, D gene, CDR3 protein. The D gene is left open where the match is weak.

V gene: TRBV4-2; D gene: -; CDR3 protein: CASSQDRTGANVLTF
V gene: TRBV4-2; D gene: TRBD1; CDR3 protein: CASSPDRLMVETQYF
V gene: TRBV5-6; D gene: -; CDR3 protein: CASSSGVSGNTIYF
V gene: TRBV2; D gene: TRBD1; CDR3 protein: CASSTIQGAGELFF
V gene: TRBV13; D gene: -; CDR3 protein: CASSFAGPGGAFF
V gene: TRBV7-2; D gene: -; CDR3 protein: CASSLVPGGNYGPQHF
V gene: TRBV7-8; D gene: TRBD1; CDR3 protein: CASSYKGQGKLWSPLHF
V gene: TRBV9; D gene: -; CDR3 protein: CASSGLGQGGRTGELFF
V gene: TRBV5-1; D gene: TRBD1; CDR3 protein: CASSLAVDRGAPHTF
V gene: TRBV6-1; D gene: TRBD1; CDR3 protein: CASSAGTGVYEQYF
V gene: TRBV6-6; D gene: TRBD1; CDR3 protein: CASRDKTGPNEKLFF
V gene: TRBV18; D gene: -; CDR3 protein: CASSPPGGARTEAFF
V gene: TRBV10-3; D gene: -; CDR3 protein: CAISDQGSLGNQPQHF
V gene: TRBV15; D gene: TRBD2; CDR3 protein: CATSRVGAGPGETQYF
V gene: TRBV29-1; D gene: -; CDR3 protein: CSVGLGGPAYGYTF
V gene: TRBV9; D gene: -; CDR3 protein: CASSVDFGKYEQFF
V gene: TRBV7-9; D gene: -; CDR3 protein: CASSLETGLFSGNTIYF
V gene: TRBV9; D gene: -; CDR3 protein: CASSVDYGGLYGYTF
V gene: TRBV7-2; D gene: -; CDR3 protein: CASSYDRAGANVLTF
V gene: TRBV5-1; D gene: -; CDR3 protein: CASSFTGITGELFF
V gene: TRBV4-2; D gene: TRBD1; CDR3 protein: CASSEGQGASPLHF
V gene: TRBV7-9; D gene: TRBD1; CDR3 protein: CASSLAQGALNTEAFF
V gene: TRBV7-3; D gene: TRBD2; CDR3 protein: CASSLAGGGSYEQYF
V gene: TRBV7-9; D gene: -; CDR3 protein: CASSPTFEGTYGYTF
V gene: TRBV4-1; D gene: TRBD1; CDR3 protein: CASSQDRDRDQETQYF
V gene: TRBV1; D gene: -; CDR3 protein: CTSSQDLITGRPQHF
V gene: TRBV21-1; D gene: -; CDR3 protein: CASSCRVWDSPLHF
V gene: TRBV27; D gene: -; CDR3 protein: CASLKRGEQFF
V gene: TRBV5-1; D gene: TRBD1; CDR3 protein: CASSAGTGGNQPQHF
V gene: TRBV11-3; D gene: -; CDR3 protein: CASSLGVRLNNEQFF
V gene: TRBV7-6; D gene: -; CDR3 protein: CASSLAITGNTGELFF
V gene: TRBV10-3; D gene: -; CDR3 protein: CAISESRQGNTEAFF
V gene: TRBV18; D gene: -; CDR3 protein: CASSPGRDTKNIQYF
V gene: TRBV5-1; D gene: TRBD1; CDR3 protein: CASSLDSGGRENYGYTF
V gene: TRBV11-2; D gene: -; CDR3 protein: CASSTGPRQETQYF
V gene: TRBV5-4; D gene: -; CDR3 protein: CASGRGGDTEAFF
V gene: TRBV7-6; D gene: TRBD1; CDR3 protein: CASSPGQAKETQYF
V gene: TRBV4-1; D gene: TRBD1; CDR3 protein: CASSQDGTGEATQYF
V gene: TRBV2; D gene: -; CDR3 protein: CASSEPTGVVRFSPLHF
V gene: TRBV30; D gene: -; CDR3 protein: CAWSGSGYGYTF
V gene: TRBV6-6; D gene: -; CDR3 protein: CASGSSQETQYF
V gene: TRBV18; D gene: -; CDR3 protein: CASSPAGPREETQYF
V gene: TRBV19; D gene: -; CDR3 protein: CASSISPANTEAFF
V gene: TRBV7-9; D gene: -; CDR3 protein: CASSSTDDHPYEQYF
V gene: TRBV5-5; D gene: -; CDR3 protein: CASSFNLAVPYNEQFF
V gene: TRBV7-3; D gene: -; CDR3 protein: CASSLILTGELFF
V gene: TRBV5-1; D gene: -; CDR3 protein: CASSEGGGAGGNYGYTF
V gene: TRBV27; D gene: TRBD2; CDR3 protein: CASSGTSGVGEQFF
V gene: TRBV4-1; D gene: TRBD1; CDR3 protein: CASSQGEGQGTFYGYTF
V gene: TRBV7-6; D gene: -; CDR3 protein: CASSLAQTGSEQYF
V gene: TRBV29-1; D gene: -; CDR3 protein: CSVDGAPENTEAFF